This record concerns one T cell receptor (beta chain) sequence. Antigen: not known. In germline, CDR1 is SQVTM, CDR2 ANQGSEA. With V trimmed by 5 bases and J by 1 base, 5 bases remained unmatched. The CDR3 runs to 14 residues. Cultured CD4+ T cell DNA was sequenced using the Oncomine TCR Beta short-read assay. Each CDR3 protein gets one entry after TCRdb re-called the PCR reads with MiXCR. Among approximately 18,000 distinct CDR3 sequences listed, more than 45% were seen once. Noted treatment: roughly 10-day PBMC culture with coronavirus spike peptide pools or control peptides (ViraFEST assay). T cells were expanded with peptide pools, and expanded clonotypes were identified by TCR sequencing. This sample was taken from a study of vaccination and CD4 T cells after COVID-19.

The source was CD4+ T cells from blood, cultured in vitro, collected after SARS-CoV-2 vaccination. V is TRBV29-1 and J is TRBJ1-5, with 7 bases aligning to TRBD1. This TCR derives from a human donor who had recovered from COVID-19. This chain's CDR3 is CSVKTGTSNQPQHF. CDR3 nucleotide sequence: TGCAGCGTTAAGACAGGGACCAGCAATCAGCCCCAGCATTTT.